The clone carrying this T cell receptor beta chain was detected only a few times. The antigen is not known. Germline V gene lookup returns CDR1 MNHEY and CDR2 SVGAGI. This CDR3 spans 15 amino acids. The sample is drawn from a study of blood T cells in healthy people across ages. Overall study findings and caveats: Researchers deemed the diversity estimates from one million T cells underestimates. Unsorted PBMC input precluded a conclusive naive versus antigen-experienced comparison. Donors of long life had a larger count of naive CD4+ cells and greater diversity than aged donors.

A second 7 to 11 cycle PCR used barcoded and J-beta primers. Each cDNA molecule, via a template-switch adaptor with 12 random nucleotides, was tagged. One entry per CDR3 protein, called by TCRdb with MiXCR from the 5' RACE reads. The sample lists around 2 million distinct CDR3 sequences; 30% to 40% were seen once. The receptor comes from a human donor in good health. This chain links TRBV6-5 with TRBJ2-4; D is perhaps TRBD1 (6 bases). TRBJ2-7 matches the DNA end more closely, so the J call is doubtful. The specimen was blood. The CDR3 protein is CASSAHRTDKREQYF. CDR3 sequence (DNA): TGTGCCAGCAGTGCCCACCGGACAGATAAACGCGAGCAGTACTTC.